This T cell receptor beta chain was profiled in a study of tumour-infiltrating T cells in Burkitt lymphoma (dated by TCRdb to about 2020). In the study overall: The Burkitt lymphoma cohort included around 80 patients and covered every epidemiological subtype of the disease. TCR repertoire data were compared against clinical outcome, and productive clonality predicted overall survival and progression-free survival independently of established prognostic factors such as age at diagnosis.

Preparation of the library involved the immunoSEQ multiplex PCR assay. Imported from immuneACCESS, the table was reduced by TCRdb to in-frame sequences with V and J called. These copies leave out some clones; in studies compared against another copy, an unresolved V gene accounts for under half, and the cause of the remainder is not known. For this sample there are around 46,000 clones; around 30% appear just once. Over 2.5% of the sample is held by the ten biggest clonotypes. With respect to this clone: Its antigen is not yet known. Base qualities are not recorded, but no much larger clone differs from it by a single base.

Paper-wide results and their limitations: Several public clonotypes were found to be shared across numerous Burkitt lymphoma patients, which suggests a shared tumour neoantigen selection that is absent from diffuse large B-cell lymphoma.

Via the germline V gene, CDR1 is LGHNA and CDR2 YSLEER. Counted from cysteine to phenylalanine, this CDR3 has 15 amino acids. The retained sequence is limited to the CDR3, 45 bases, with the frame set at the first base. The junction carries 7 bases between V and J, which are trimmed by 0 bases and 1 base respectively. The sequence was obtained from a human donor with Burkitt lymphoma. This chain is built from TRBV4-3 and TRBJ2-1, with the D segment identity uncertain. The material sequenced was tumor tissue. The CDR3 here reads CASSQERFSYNEQFF. The bases read TGCGCCAGCAGCCAAGAGAGGTTTTCCTACAATGAGCAGTTCTTC.